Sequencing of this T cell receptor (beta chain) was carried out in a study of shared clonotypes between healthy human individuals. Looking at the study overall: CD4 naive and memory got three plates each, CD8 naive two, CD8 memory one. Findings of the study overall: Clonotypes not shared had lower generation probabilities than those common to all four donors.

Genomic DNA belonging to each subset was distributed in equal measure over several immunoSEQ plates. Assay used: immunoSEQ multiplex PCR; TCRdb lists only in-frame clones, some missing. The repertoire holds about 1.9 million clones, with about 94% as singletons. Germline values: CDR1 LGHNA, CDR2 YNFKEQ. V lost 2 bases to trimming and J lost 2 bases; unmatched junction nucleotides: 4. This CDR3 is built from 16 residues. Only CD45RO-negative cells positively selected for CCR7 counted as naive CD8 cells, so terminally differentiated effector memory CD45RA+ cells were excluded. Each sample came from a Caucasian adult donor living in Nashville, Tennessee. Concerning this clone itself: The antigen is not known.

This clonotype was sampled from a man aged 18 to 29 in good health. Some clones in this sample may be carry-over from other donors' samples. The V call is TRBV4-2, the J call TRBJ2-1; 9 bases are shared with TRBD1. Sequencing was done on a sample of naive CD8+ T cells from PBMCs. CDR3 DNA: TGTGCCAGCAGCCAAAGACAGGGGGTAGCCTACAATGAGCAGTTCTTC. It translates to CASSQRQGVAYNEQFF.